These T cell receptor beta chains were read from a single sample in a study of PD-1 blockade in classical Hodgkin lymphoma. This table comes from immunoSEQ multiplex PCR, and its TCRdb copy is limited to in-frame clones, with some not included. The sample lists fewer than 100,000 clones; approximately 88% were seen once. Sequenced here: peripheral blood mononuclear cells (PBMCs), sampled at baseline. These receptors were taken from a human donor with classical Hodgkin lymphoma. Both conserved end residues are part of each CDR3. The D gene is left open where the match is weak. Part of the rows lack a size; the others show once, few, many or a class for expanded clones.

v_gene,len,abundance,d_gene,j_gene,CDR3nt,CDR3aa
TRBV15,16,-,-,TRBJ1-1,TGTGCCACCAGCAGTAACAGGTTCTCCATGAACACTGAAGCTTTCTTT,CATSSNRFSMNTEAFF
TRBV19,14,few,-,TRBJ1-5,TGTGCCAGTAGTATATATACGAGCAATCAGCCCCAGCATTTT,CASSIYTSNQPQHF
TRBV9,15,few,TRBD1,TRBJ2-7,TGTGCCAGCAGCGCATCACCGGGACAGAACTACGAGCAGTACTTC,CASSASPGQNYEQYF
TRBV5-6,14,-,-,TRBJ2-1,TGTGCCAGCAGCAGCCCTGAGGGGTACAATGAGCAGTTCTTC,CASSSPEGYNEQFF
TRBV5-5,18,-,TRBD1,TRBJ1-1,TGTGCCAGCAGCTTGGCGGAGGACAGGTTGTATCAGAACACTGAAGCTTTCTTT,CASSLAEDRLYQNTEAFF
TRBV5-5,15,-,TRBD1,TRBJ2-1,TGTGCCAGCAGCTTAGGACAGGGTTCCTACAATGAGCAGTTCTTC,CASSLGQGSYNEQFF
TRBV7-2,15,-,-,TRBJ2-7,TGTGCCAGCAGCTTATCAGGACTGTGGAGCTACGAGCAGTACTTC,CASSLSGLWSYEQYF
TRBV9,17,once,TRBD2,TRBJ2-1,TGTGCCAGCAGCTCCCGGATGGTGACTAGCGGTTACAATGAGCAGTTCTTC,CASSSRMVTSGYNEQFF
TRBV6-5,16,-,-,TRBJ1-1,TGTGCCAGCAGTTACTCGGGCCTTACAGGGAACACTGAAGCTTTCTTT,CASSYSGLTGNTEAFF
TRBV5-1,14,-,-,TRBJ1-3,TGCGCCAGCAGCTTGGCAGGGTCGGGAAACACCATATATTTT,CASSLAGSGNTIYF
TRBV27,17,-,TRBD2,TRBJ2-7,TGTGCCAGCAGTTCGGCGTGGGGACGGGGAGGGCCCTACGAGCAGTACTTC,CASSSAWGRGGPYEQYF
TRBV7-9,14,once,-,TRBJ1-2,TGTGCCAGCAGCCCCCAGGGAAGGGGTCGAGGCTACACCTTC,CASSPQGRGRGYTF
TRBV6-1,14,-,TRBD1,TRBJ1-1,TGTGCCAGCAGTTTACAGGGGGCGAACACTGAAGCTTTCTTT,CASSLQGANTEAFF
TRBV4-1,14,-,TRBD1,TRBJ2-7,TGCGCCAGCAGCCCGGACAGGGACTCCTACGAGCAGTACTTC,CASSPDRDSYEQYF
TRBV5-4,13,-,-,TRBJ1-1,TGTGCCAGCAGCATGGACCCGAACACTGAAGCTTTCTTT,CASSMDPNTEAFF
TRBV28,15,-,TRBD1,TRBJ2-7,TGTGCCAGCAGTTCTCCGGGACAGGGGGACTACGAGCAGTACTTC,CASSSPGQGDYEQYF
TRBV30,15,once,TRBD2,TRBJ2-3,TGTGCCTGGACCCAGGGACTAGCGGGAGCAGATACGCAGTATTTT,CAWTQGLAGADTQYF
TRBV6-6,15,once,TRBD1,TRBJ2-1,TGTGCCAGCAGTTACAGGGACAGGGAGTACAATGAGCAGTTCTTC,CASSYRDREYNEQFF
TRBV18,13,few,-,TRBJ2-7,TGTGCCAGCTCACCTTTCGAGGGTTACGAGCAGTACTTC,CASSPFEGYEQYF
TRBV6-6,15,-,TRBD1,TRBJ1-1,TGTGCCAGCTGCACAGGGGTGGTATCTTTAACTGAAGCTTTCTTT,CASCTGVVSLTEAFF
TRBV4-1,16,-,TRBD1,TRBJ1-5,TGCGCCAGCAGCCAAGACCCGGGACAGGGCCCTCAGCCCCAGCATTTT,CASSQDPGQGPQPQHF
TRBV30,16,-,-,TRBJ2-2,TGTGCCTGGAGTGTTCATTATGGGACGCGCACCGGGGAGCTGTTTTTT,CAWSVHYGTRTGELFF
TRBV6-1,18,-,TRBD2,TRBJ2-7,TGTGCCAGCAGTGTTCAACCGGGACTAGCGGGAGGGCCCTACGAGCAGTACTTC,CASSVQPGLAGGPYEQYF
TRBV6-1,16,-,TRBD2,TRBJ2-7,TGTGCCAGCAGTGAAGAGCCGGGGGGGCTTGGTGGCGAGCAGTACTTC,CASSEEPGGLGGEQYF
TRBV28,14,-,TRBD1,TRBJ1-2,TGTGCCAGCTGTCGGGACAGGCCAAGCTATGGCTACACCTTC,CASCRDRPSYGYTF